This TCR beta chain was sequenced for a study of tissue T cells after allogeneic stem cell transplantation. Worth noting for this clone: Gene labels here are mouse ones. With the read ending 1 residue before the CDR3 end, the germline J gene is used to fill in that end. Other DNA sequences within the sample encode an identical CDR3.

Some clones are missing from TCRdb's copy, which holds only in-frame ones; the method was immunoSEQ multiplex PCR. The table includes about 22,000 clones, just under 75% detected once. Germline-derived CDR1 and CDR2 are GFQATS and STVNSAI. Trimming shortened V by 0 bases and J by 1 base, and 5 bases separated the two germline ends. This CDR3 has 13 amino acids. The sequenced material came from spleen. The sequence came from a female BALB/c mouse in good health. For this strain, the MHC haplotype corresponds to H2-d. The gene calls are TRBV20 and TRBJ2-3; D ambiguous. CDR3 bases read: TGTGGTGCTAGGGATCGTGGTGCAGAAACGCTGTAT. Protein: CGARDRGAETLY. The CDR3 reads in full as CGARDRGAETLYF.